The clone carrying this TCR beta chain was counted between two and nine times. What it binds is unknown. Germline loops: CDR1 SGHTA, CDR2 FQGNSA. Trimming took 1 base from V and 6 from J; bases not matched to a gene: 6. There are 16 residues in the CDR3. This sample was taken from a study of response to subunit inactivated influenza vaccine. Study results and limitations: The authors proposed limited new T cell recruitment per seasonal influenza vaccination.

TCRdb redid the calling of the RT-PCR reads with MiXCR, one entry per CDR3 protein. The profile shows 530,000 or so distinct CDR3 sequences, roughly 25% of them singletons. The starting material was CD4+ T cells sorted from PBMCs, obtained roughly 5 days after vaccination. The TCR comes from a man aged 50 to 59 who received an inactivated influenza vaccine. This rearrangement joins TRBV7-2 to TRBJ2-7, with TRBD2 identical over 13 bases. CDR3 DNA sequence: TGTGCCAGCAGCTTAGTCGGACTAGCGGGGGTCTCCGAGCAGTACTTC. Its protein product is CASSLVGLAGVSEQYF. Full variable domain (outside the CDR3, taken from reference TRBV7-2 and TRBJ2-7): GAGVSQSPSNKVTEKGKDVELRCDPISGHTALYWYRQSLGQGLEFLIYFQGNSAPDKSGLPSDRFSAERTGGSVSTLTIQRTQQEDSAVYLCASSLVGLAGVSEQYFGPGTRLTVT.